The clone carrying this T cell receptor (beta chain) showed up just a few times. The antigen is undetermined. This entry comes from a study of CD8+ T cells in alopecia areata. The overall study: Treatment with tofacitinib (6 to 18 months) was followed by 6 months off drug.

The treatment was: oral pan-JAK inhibitor, 5-10 mg twice daily. Study-wide points: Treatment with tofacitinib significantly lowered scalp clonality and reduced expanded CD8+ clones among the top 100.

Trimming took 2 bases from V and 1 from J, leaving 8 bases between them. The CDR3 extends over 15 amino acids. Germline loops: CDR1 MGHRA, CDR2 YSYEKL. Sequencing relied on a cDNA template that was reverse transcribed from extracted RNA. Some clones are missing from TCRdb's copy, which holds only in-frame ones; the method was immunoSEQ multiplex PCR. Of some 180,000 clones listed, around 51% are singletons. The chain has TRBV4-1 and TRBJ2-2; no clear D gene. The sequencing used CD8+ T cells sorted from blood, collected at week 52, from a patient treated with tofacitinib. The clonotype was recovered from a human donor with alopecia areata. In DNA, the CDR3 is TGCGCCAGCAGCCAATCGAAGCGGAACACCGGGGAGCTGTTTTTT. Amino acids: CASSQSKRNTGELFF.